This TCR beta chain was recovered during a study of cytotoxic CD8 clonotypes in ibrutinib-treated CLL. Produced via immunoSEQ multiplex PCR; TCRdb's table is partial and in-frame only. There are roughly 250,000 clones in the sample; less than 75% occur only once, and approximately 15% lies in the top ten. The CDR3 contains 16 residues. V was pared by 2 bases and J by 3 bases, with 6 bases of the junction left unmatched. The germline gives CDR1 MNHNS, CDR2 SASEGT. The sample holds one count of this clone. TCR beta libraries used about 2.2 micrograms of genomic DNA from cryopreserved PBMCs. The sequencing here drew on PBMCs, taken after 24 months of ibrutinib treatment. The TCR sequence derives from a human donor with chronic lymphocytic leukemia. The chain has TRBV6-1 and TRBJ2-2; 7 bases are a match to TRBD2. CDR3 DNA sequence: TGTGCCAGCAGTGAAAGCGGGGTTGTGGACACCGGGGAGCTGTTTTTT. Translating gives CASSESGVVDTGELFF.